The 27 T cell receptor beta chains below were found in one sample sequenced in a study of PD-L1 blockade in urothelial cancer. The method was immunoSEQ multiplex PCR; TCRdb's version includes in-frame clones alone and lacks a portion of them. This table holds about 90,000 clones, more than 90% found once. The sequenced sample was PBMCs, obtained around atezolizumab (anti-PD-L1) treatment. The receptors come from a man aged 55-75 years with urothelial cancer.

The genes are TRBV7-9 and TRBJ1-4, with a possible D match to TRBD1 (5 bases). Per the germline V gene, CDR1 is SEHNR and CDR2 is FQNEAQ (reference sequence). This CDR3 contains 16 residues. V was clipped by 1 base and J by 7 bases, with 16 bases between them. In nucleotides, the CDR3 is TGTGCCAGCAGCTTAGTCTCTTCAGGGTTGAGTGAAAAACTGTTTTTT. Protein sequence: CASSLVSSGLSEKLFF.

The V and J genes are TRBV5-1 and TRBJ1-4; D perhaps matches TRBD1 (6 bases). Germline V gene data show CDR1 as SGHRS and CDR2 as YFSETQ. The V gene lost 4 bases and the J gene lost 0 bases, with 10 bases spanning the gap. The CDR3 extends over 15 amino acids. CDR3 sequence reads: CASSPTGTTNEKLFF. The CDR3 DNA follows: TGCGCCAGCAGCCCCACAGGGACAACTAATGAAAAACTGTTTTTT. Variable domain in full (rest from reference TRBV5-1 and TRBJ1-4): KAGVTQTPRYLIKTRGQQVTLSCSPISGHRSVSWYQQTPGQGLQFLFEYFSETQRNKGNFPGRFSGRQFSNSRSEMNVSTLELGDSALYLCASSPTGTTNEKLFFGSGTQLSVL.

The J gene is TRBJ2-6, the V gene TRBV7-2; D not resolved. Germline CDR1 SGHTA, CDR2 FQGNSA. Deletions cut 1 base from V and 0 bases from J, with 4 bases between. The CDR3 is made up of 15 amino acids. The CDR3 loop is CASSLVGSGANVLTF. For the CDR3, the DNA is TGTGCCAGCAGCTTAGTCGGCTCTGGGGCCAACGTCCTGACTTTC.

This clone occurred once. This CDR3 is CASTPTGYNEQFF. The CDR3 DNA follows: TGTGCCAGCACCCCGACAGGCTACAATGAGCAGTTCTTC. The chain is built from TRBV6-6 and TRBJ2-1, with a tentative D call TRBD1 (6 bases). CDR1 is MNHNY, CDR2 SVGAGI, per germline (reference sequence). V lost 7 bases and J lost 3, with 10 bases in between. CDR3 length: 13 amino acids.

The chain uses TRBV5-1 and TRBJ2-2; 12 nucleotides line up with TRBD1. This CDR3 spans 15 amino acids. CDR1 and CDR2 (germline): SGHRS, YFSETQ. V gave up 4 bases and J gave up 8 bases; unmatched junction bases: 6. CDR3 nucleotides: TGCGCCAGCAGCGTGGGACAGGGGGCCGTGGGGGAGCTGTTTTTT. Translated: CASSVGQGAVGELFF.

The chain recombines TRBV15 with TRBJ2-5; D gene ambiguous. Trimming cost V 0 bases and J 3 bases, with 8 bases left between them. CDR1 is LNHNV, CDR2 YYDKDF, per germline (reference sequence). This CDR3 has 14 residues. CDR3 bases: TGTGCCACCAGCAGAGATAGTCTCAAAGAGACCCAGTACTTC. Protein sequence: CATSRDSLKETQYF.

V is TRBV28 and J is TRBJ1-5, with 7 bases matching TRBD1. CDR1 is MDHEN and CDR2 is SYDVKM in the germline V gene. The length of the CDR3 is 15 residues. With V trimmed by 6 bases and J by 0 bases, 5 bases remained unmatched. The DNA of the CDR3 is TGTGCCAGCAGCTTCGGGACAGATAGCAATCAGCCCCAGCATTTT. This sequence encodes CASSFGTDSNQPQHF.

The chain combines TRBV28 with TRBJ1-1, with a weak D call TRBD1 (5 bases). V lost 1 base and J 6 bases, leaving 15 bases between the germline ends. CDR3 size: 15 residues. CDR1 is MDHEN and CDR2 is SYDVKM in the germline V gene. CDR3 protein: CASSLFSAHRPEAFF. CDR3 in DNA: TGTGCCAGCAGTTTATTTTCGGCGCACAGGCCTGAAGCTTTCTTT.

CDR3 in DNA: TGCGCCAGCAGTCCGACAGGGCCCGAGACCCAGTACTTC. It yields the protein CASSPTGPETQYF. V is TRBV10-2 and J is TRBJ2-5; the match to TRBD1 covers 7 bases. Losses at the gene ends were 5 bases for V and 5 bases for J; bases not matched to a gene: 5. CDR1 and CDR2 from the germline V gene are WSHSY and SAAADI. The CDR3 has 13 residues.

The chain employs TRBV28 and TRBJ2-1, with 8 bases fitting TRBD2. The CDR3 is made up of 16 amino acids. Germline assignment: CDR1 MDHEN and CDR2 SYDVKM. V was clipped by 4 bases and J by 7 bases; unmatched bases: 12. The CDR3 is CASSSSGGPTGNEQFF. As DNA, the CDR3 is TGTGCCAGCAGTTCCTCGGGGGGGCCCACGGGTAATGAGCAGTTCTTC.

The genes are TRBV11-2 and TRBJ2-1, with D unclear. Germline V gives CDR1 SGHAT, CDR2 FQNNGV. V lost 3 bases and J 0 bases, leaving 6 bases between the germline ends. The CDR3 length is 14 residues. The CDR3 spells CASSLGSSYNEQFF. CDR3 bases: TGTGCCAGCAGCTTGGGCAGCTCCTACAATGAGCAGTTCTTC.

The chain combines TRBV11-2 with TRBJ2-2; possible D gene TRBD1, 6 bases. This CDR3 contains 13 residues. CDR1 and CDR2 (germline): SGHAT, FQNNGV. The V gene lost 1 base and the J gene lost 6 bases, with 6 bases spanning the gap. Here the CDR3 reads CASSLAGAGELFF. CDR3 nucleotides: TGTGCCAGCAGCTTAGCAGGGGCCGGGGAGCTGTTTTTT.

The chain couples TRBV7-2 to TRBJ2-1; 11 positions match TRBD2. The ends lost 5 bases at V and 0 bases at J; junction bases unmatched: 6. The length of the CDR3 is 17 residues. Germline assignment: CDR1 SGHTA and CDR2 FQGNSA. The CDR3 reads CASSPTLAGASYNEQFF. The CDR3 nucleotides read TGTGCCAGCAGCCCCACACTAGCGGGGGCCTCCTACAATGAGCAGTTCTTC.

This clone came up once. The chain uses TRBV6-5 and TRBJ1-1; 11 nucleotides align to TRBD1. V gave up 2 bases and J gave up 11 bases; unmatched junction bases: 4. Germline V gives CDR1 MNHEY, CDR2 SVGAGI. The CDR3 totals 13 residues. The CDR3 spells CASSYRDRGFAFF. The CDR3 bases are TGTGCCAGCAGTTACCGGGACAGGGGGTTTGCTTTCTTT.

This chain links TRBV7-2 with TRBJ2-5; maybe TRBD2 (6 bases). CDR1 and CDR2 from the germline V gene are SGHTA and FQGNSA. This CDR3 is 15 amino acids long. The V end lost 0 bases, the J end lost 2 bases, and 10 bases lay between the germline ends. The CDR3 region is CASSLAWGVQETQYF. The CDR3, as DNA: TGTGCCAGCAGCTTAGCGTGGGGGGTGCAAGAGACCCAGTACTTC.

This chain joins TRBV30 and TRBJ2-1; D perhaps matches TRBD1 (6 bases). There are 15 residues in the CDR3. V lost 3 bases and J lost 0, with 12 bases in between. The germline gives CDR1 GTSNPN, CDR2 SVGIG (reference sequence). This chain's CDR3 is CAWRGTLSSYNEQFF. Written as DNA, the CDR3 is TGTGCCTGGAGGGGGACATTGAGCTCCTACAATGAGCAGTTCTTC.

The chain carries TRBV21-1 and TRBJ1-2; the table's D call TRBD1 went unverified against the DNA. TRBV21-1 counts as a pseudogene. The CDR3 is made up of 15 amino acids. The CDR3, as DNA: TGTGCCAGCAGAATGCGGGACAGGGATAACTATGGCTACACCTTC. Its protein is CASRMRDRDNYGYTF.

CDR3 sequence: CASSALAGAAYEQYF. The CDR3 DNA reads as TGCGCCAGCAGCGCACTAGCGGGAGCCGCCTACGAGCAGTACTTC. This chain uses TRBV4-3 with TRBJ2-7; the match to TRBD2 covers 11 bases. The CDR3 loop spans 15 amino acids. Germline V gene lookup returns CDR1 LGHNA and CDR2 YSLEER. The junction had 5 bases not matched to a gene; V was cut back by 5 bases and J by 2 bases.

V is TRBV6-6 and J is TRBJ2-2, with TRBD2 as a possible D gene (5 bases). CDR3 length equals 15 residues. Looked up from germline, CDR1 is MNHNY and CDR2 is SVGAGI (reference sequence). V lost 3 bases to trimming and J lost 2 bases, with 10 bases between them. CDR3 protein: CASSYVEGNTGELFF. CDR3 nucleotides: TGTGCCAGCAGTTATGTCGAGGGTAACACCGGGGAGCTGTTTTTT.

The CDR3 spells CASSLTGGQETQYF. CDR3 DNA: TGTGCCAGCAGCTTAACAGGGGGCCAAGAGACCCAGTACTTC. This chain joins TRBV5-4 and TRBJ2-5, with 8 bases matching TRBD1. The CDR3 runs to 14 residues. V shed 2 bases, J shed 1 base, and the junction held 1 base outside the gene matches. Germline lookup yields CDR1 SGHNT and CDR2 YYREEE (reference sequence). The complete variable domain, with remaining parts taken from reference TRBV5-4 and TRBJ2-5, reads ETGVTQSPTHLIKTRGQQVTLRCSSQSGHNTVSWYQQALGQGPQFIFQYYREEENGRGNFPPRFSGLQFPNYSSELNVNALELDDSALYLCASSLTGGQETQYFGPGTRLLVL.

The CDR3 DNA follows: TGCGCCAGCAGCCAAGACTTGGGACAGGAAGCCGGGGAGCTGTTTTTT. Translated: CASSQDLGQEAGELFF. The chain combines TRBV4-1 with TRBJ2-2, with 8 bases matching TRBD1. Trimming cost V 0 bases and J 6 bases; bases outside gene matches: 6. The CDR3 totals 16 residues. Per the germline V gene, CDR1 is MGHRA and CDR2 is YSYEKL.

The chain combines TRBV11-2 with TRBJ2-1, with D possibly matching TRBD2 (6 bases). The length of the CDR3 is 16 residues. V was cut by 2 bases and J by 2 bases, with 13 bases left in between. Germline lookup yields CDR1 SGHAT and CDR2 FQNNGV. CDR3 region: CASSLLHGGPYNEQFF. As DNA, the CDR3 is TGTGCCAGCAGCTTACTCCATGGAGGGCCCTACAATGAGCAGTTCTTC.

The chain links TRBV9 to TRBJ1-1; 8 bases are shared with TRBD1. V shed 0 bases, J shed 4 bases, and the junction held 2 bases outside the gene matches. The V gene's germline CDR1 is SGDLS and CDR2 YYNGEE. The CDR3 spans 14 residues. The CDR3 DNA reads TGTGCCAGCAGCGTAGGACAGGGGATCACTGAAGCTTTCTTT. It is translated as CASSVGQGITEAFF.

This rearrangement joins TRBV7-2 to TRBJ1-2, with D possibly TRBD1 on 6 matching bases. V was cut by 7 bases and J by 2 bases, with 11 bases left in between. Germline V gene sequence: CDR1 SGHTA, CDR2 FQGNSA. The CDR3 has 13 amino acids. CDR3 sequence reads: CASIRGRNYGYTF. CDR3 DNA sequence: TGTGCCAGCATTAGGGGGAGAAACTATGGCTACACCTTC. Full variable domain (outside the CDR3, taken from reference TRBV7-2 and TRBJ1-2): GAGVSQSPSNKVTEKGKDVELRCDPISGHTALYWYRQSLGQGLEFLIYFQGNSAPDKSGLPSDRFSAERTGGSVSTLTIQRTQQEDSAVYLCASIRGRNYGYTFGSGTRLTVV.

This clone is a singleton in its sample. This chain connects TRBV2 to TRBJ1-2; D perhaps matches TRBD1 (6 bases). The germline gives CDR1 SNHLY, CDR2 FYNNEI. The CDR3 runs to 15 residues. V lost 6 bases and J lost 8, with 22 bases in between. The CDR3, as DNA: TGTGCCAGCAGCGACCGGGGGGCGGGGAAAAGCGGCTACACCTTC. The encoded protein is CASSDRGAGKSGYTF.

This clone is a singleton in its sample. The chain is built from TRBV28 and TRBJ2-2; the match to TRBD2 covers 7 bases. Germline V gives CDR1 MDHEN, CDR2 SYDVKM. This CDR3 region has 20 residues. V was clipped by 5 bases and J by 1 base; unmatched bases: 19. Here the CDR3 DNA reads TGTGCCAGCAGTCCCTCCCTTGTGGGTGGGTCTAGCGGGAACACCGGGGAGCTGTTTTTT. This sequence encodes CASSPSLVGGSSGNTGELFF.

This clone was detected once. The CDR3 is CASSQVIGSGNTIYF. CDR3 DNA: TGCGCCAGCAGCCAAGTGATCGGCTCTGGAAACACCATATATTTT. V gene TRBV4-1 combines with J gene TRBJ1-3; D not resolved. Germline values: CDR1 MGHRA, CDR2 YSYEKL. The CDR3 spans 15 residues. V was cut by 1 base and J by 0 bases, with 7 bases left in between.